Shown below are 8 T cell receptor beta chains from a single sample sequenced in a study of CD8 T cells in Susac syndrome. RNA was extracted with the RNeasy kit, and a quantity of 0.5 to 1 ug was reverse transcribed using random hexamers. TCRdb reprocessed the immunoSEQ multiplex PCR reads via MiXCR and lists one record per CDR3 protein. The sample has 150,000 to 200,000 distinct CDR3 sequences, roughly 93% seen once. The sample consisted of CD4+ T cells from PBMCs. All receptors derive from a human donor in good health.

CDR3: CASSRSGGVETQYF. CDR3 nucleotides: TGTGCCAGCAGCCGGAGCGGGGGGGTAGAGACCCAGTACTTC. V is TRBV9 and J is TRBJ2-5, with 10 bases fitting TRBD2. CDR1 SGDLS and CDR2 YYNGEE come from the germline V gene. With V trimmed by 4 bases and J by 4 bases, 4 bases remained unmatched. The CDR3 is 14 residues long.

The genes are TRBV14 and TRBJ1-4; D gene ambiguous. Trimming took 3 bases from V and 8 from J, leaving 13 bases between them. This CDR3 has 14 residues. Germline CDR1 and CDR2: SGHDN and FVKESK. CDR3 nucleotides: TGTGCCAGCAGCCAGGCCCTCGGGCGAGAAAAACTGTTTTTT. This sequence encodes CASSQALGREKLFF.

The V call is TRBV19, the J call TRBJ1-6, with D perhaps matching TRBD1 (5 bases). There are 15 residues in the CDR3. Germline loops: CDR1 LNHDA, CDR2 SQIVND (reference sequence). Between the trimmed V and J ends, which lost 3 bases and 7 bases, there was a span of 13 bases. The CDR3 is CASSIGDSRNSPLHF. In nucleotides, the CDR3 is TGTGCCAGTAGTATTGGAGACAGTCGGAATTCACCCCTCCACTTT.

Comment on this clonotype: At one of its ends the junction is not consistent with the germline gene, which may arise from a read error. V gene TRBV2 combines with J gene TRBJ2-1; D call uncertain. The CDR3 is 13 residues long. Germline V CDR1 and CDR2: SNHLY, FYNNEI. CDR3 DNA: TGTGCCAGCAGTGTTCGACAACGAGACCCATCAGTCTTC. Translating gives CASSVRQRDPSVF. Together with reference TRBV2 and TRBJ2-1, the CDR3 gives the full variable domain: EPEVTQTPSHQVTQMGQEVILRCVPISNHLYFYWYRQILGQKVEFLVSFYNNEISEKSEIFDDQFSVERPDGSNFTLKIRSTKLEDSAMYFCASSVRQRDPSVFGPGTRLTVL.

J is TRBJ2-2 and V is TRBV10-3; D is unresolved. Looked up from germline, CDR1 is ENHRY and CDR2 is SYGVKD. V was clipped by 3 bases and J by 1 base, with 6 bases between them. This CDR3 region has 14 residues. The CDR3 DNA reads as TGTGCCATCAGTGAAAGACAGAACACCGGGGAGCTGTTTTTT. Its protein is CAISERQNTGELFF.

The table lists this clonotype with a few counts. V gene TRBV7-6 combines with J gene TRBJ1-5; D unclear. CDR3 length: 15 residues. V was pared by 0 bases and J by 0 bases, with 6 bases between. Germline V gives CDR1 SGHVS, CDR2 FNYEAQ. The CDR3 DNA reads as TGTGCCAGCAGCTTAGCCGGTTATAGCAATCAGCCCCAGCATTTT. Translation gives CASSLAGYSNQPQHF.

The J gene is TRBJ1-5, the V gene TRBV18; 11 bases are shared with TRBD1. Germline V gene sequence: CDR1 KGHSH, CDR2 LQKENI. The CDR3 spans 21 residues. The J segment lost 0 bases and the V segment lost 4 bases, leaving 17 bases of the junction unmatched. The CDR3 reads CASSLRTLRDRGDDSNQPQHF. In DNA form, the CDR3 reads TGTGCCAGCTCACTACGGACTCTCCGGGACAGGGGGGATGATAGCAATCAGCCCCAGCATTTT.

The chain links TRBV20-1 to TRBJ1-5; D unresolved. From germline, CDR1 is DFQATT and CDR2 SNEGSKA (reference sequence). V lost 6 bases and J lost 0, with 12 bases in between. This CDR3 comprises 14 residues. The CDR3 nucleotides read TGCAGTGCGGAGGGAAAAACTAGCAATCAGCCCCAGCATTTT. Translating gives CSAEGKTSNQPQHF.